The clone carrying this T cell receptor (beta chain) has at least ten counts. This sample was included in a study of T cells in Graves' hyperthyroidism and ophthalmopathy. About the research overall: The authors collected peripheral blood at initial diagnosis, before any treatment.

The investigators amplified TCR beta CDR3 regions from RNA transcripts. First-round RT-PCR of the TCR CDR3 relied on the HTBI primer set. MiXCR, run by TCRdb on the multiplex PCR reads, gives a single entry per CDR3 protein. The sample includes 530,000 or so distinct CDR3 sequences, around a quarter of them seen just once. PBMCs stemmed from more than 7.5 ml fresh peripheral blood. CDR1 LNHNV and CDR2 YYDKDF come from the germline V gene (reference sequence). V was pared by 1 base and J by 8 bases, with 4 bases of the junction left unmatched. The CDR3 spans 15 residues. The chain recombines TRBV15 with TRBJ1-5, with 11 bases fitting TRBD1. Sequencing input: blood. This TCR was recovered from a woman in her twenties or thirties with Graves' ophthalmopathy. CDR3 sequence (DNA): TGTGCCACCAGCAGAGCGGACAGGGGGCGGGAGCCCCAGCATTTT. It is translated as CATSRADRGREPQHF.